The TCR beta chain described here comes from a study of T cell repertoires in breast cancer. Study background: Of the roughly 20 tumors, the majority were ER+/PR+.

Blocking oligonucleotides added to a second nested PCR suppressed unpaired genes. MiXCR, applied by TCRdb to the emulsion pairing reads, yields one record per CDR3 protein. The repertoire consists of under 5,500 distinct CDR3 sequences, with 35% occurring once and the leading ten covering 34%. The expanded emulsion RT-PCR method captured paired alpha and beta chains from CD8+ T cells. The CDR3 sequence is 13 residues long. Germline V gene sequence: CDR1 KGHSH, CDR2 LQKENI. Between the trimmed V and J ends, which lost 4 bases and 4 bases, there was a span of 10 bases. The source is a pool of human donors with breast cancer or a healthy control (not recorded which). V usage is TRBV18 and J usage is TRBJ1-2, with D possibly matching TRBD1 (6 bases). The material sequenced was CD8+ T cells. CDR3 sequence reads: CASSLTGLYGYTF. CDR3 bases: TGTGCCAGCTCACTTACAGGGCTCTATGGCTACACCTTC.